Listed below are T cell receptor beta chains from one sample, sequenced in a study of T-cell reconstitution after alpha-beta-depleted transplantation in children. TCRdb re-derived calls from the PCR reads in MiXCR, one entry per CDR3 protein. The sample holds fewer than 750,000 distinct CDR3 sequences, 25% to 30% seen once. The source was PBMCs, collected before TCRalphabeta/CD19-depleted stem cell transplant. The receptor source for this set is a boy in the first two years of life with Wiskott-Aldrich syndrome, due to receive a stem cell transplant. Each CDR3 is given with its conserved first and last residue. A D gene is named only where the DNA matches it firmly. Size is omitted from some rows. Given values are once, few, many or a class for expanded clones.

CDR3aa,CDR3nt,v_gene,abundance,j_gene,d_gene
CSLVEGVREQYF,TGCAGCTTGGTCGAGGGCGTCCGGGAGCAGTACTTC,TRBV20-1,-,TRBJ2-7,-
CASSSGQGLVAGDNEQFF,TGCGCCAGCAGCTCGGGACAGGGGTTGGTAGCGGGGGACAATGAGCAGTTCTTC,TRBV5-1,-,TRBJ2-1,-
CASRTGTEVTEAFF,TGTGCCAGCAGAACCGGGACCGAGGTCACTGAAGCTTTCTTT,TRBV7-9,few,TRBJ1-1,-
CASRGPYSNQPQHF,TGTGCCAGCAGGGGCCCTTATAGCAATCAGCCCCAGCATTTT,TRBV12-3/TRBV12-4,-,TRBJ1-5,-
CSARAPWGSPTYEQYF,TGCAGTGCTAGAGCCCCGTGGGGTAGCCCCACCTACGAGCAGTACTTC,TRBV20-1,-,TRBJ2-7,-
CSARDLGGAGGGNQPQHF,TGCAGTGCTAGAGATCTCGGAGGGGCGGGGGGCGGCAATCAGCCCCAGCATTTT,TRBV20-1,-,TRBJ1-5,-
CASSPRLIAGITSSYNEQFF,TGTGCCAGCAGCCCCCGACTAATAGCGGGGATTACTAGCTCCTACAATGAGCAGTTCTTC,TRBV11-1,-,TRBJ2-1,TRBD2
CASSSASRTSGLSYNEQFF,TGCGCCAGCAGCTCCGCGTCGCGGACTAGCGGGCTCTCCTACAATGAGCAGTTCTTC,TRBV5-1,-,TRBJ2-1,TRBD2
CSVAGDSYNEQFF,TGCAGCGTTGCGGGTGACTCCTACAATGAGCAGTTCTTC,TRBV29-1,few,TRBJ2-1,-
CSAEQTVSQPQHF,TGCAGTGCTGAACAGACGGTGAGTCAGCCCCAGCATTTT,TRBV20-1,-,TRBJ1-5,-
CSALSGSGEQYF,TGCAGTGCTCTCAGCGGGAGTGGCGAGCAGTACTTC,TRBV20-1,-,TRBJ2-7,TRBD2
CASGGGNTGELFF,TGTGCCAGCGGAGGAGGGAACACCGGGGAGCTGTTTTTT,TRBV7-7,few,TRBJ2-2,-
CASSLFVGHGYTF,TGTGCCAGCAGCTTATTCGTGGGGCATGGCTACACCTTC,TRBV7-9,-,TRBJ1-2,-
CASSPILQGTNEKLFF,TGTGCCAGCAGCCCCATCCTACAGGGCACTAATGAAAAACTGTTTTTT,TRBV7-9,few,TRBJ1-4,-